This TCR beta chain was captured in a study of cytomegalovirus exposure and HLA in healthy donors. Study-level findings and limits: Later on, a genetic analysis was performed. It linked a missense variant in DCLRE1C with V- and J-gene trimming of TCR beta. What TCR beta sequences reportedly achieved was accurate prediction of HLA-A and HLA-B alleles in most subjects. Across HLA loci, a later analysis found differing TCR association rates, with DRB1 most and HLA-C fewest. Sequencing probably produced one cluster of sequence variants that were highly shared.

In this sample, this clone turned up once. Its antigen is still unknown. This CDR3 comprises 13 residues. Germline V gene lookup returns CDR1 MNHNS and CDR2 SASEGT. Trimming shortened V by 3 bases and J by 5 bases, and 8 bases separated the two germline ends. With 60 Vbeta and 13 Jbeta primers, the PCR was carried out. Some clones are missing from TCRdb's copy, which holds only in-frame ones; the method was immunoSEQ multiplex PCR. Of about 150,000 clones listed, approximately 84% are singletons. The specimen sequenced was PBMCs. The rearrangement joins TRBV6-1 to TRBJ2-4, with D uncertain. This clonotype was sampled from a woman younger than 30 in good health and CMV-seronegative. Written as DNA, the CDR3 is TGTGCCAGCAGTGACGGCGCGGAAAACATTCAGTACTTC. Protein product: CASSDGAENIQYF.